These 19 T cell receptor beta chains were all obtained from the same sample, sequenced in a study of T cell responses to AZD1222 COVID-19 vaccine. The data were produced by immunoSEQ multiplex PCR, yet TCRdb's version contains in-frame clones alone and is incomplete. The sample records some 130,000 clones, about 91% being singletons. Source: peripheral blood, taken 28 days after the second AZD1222 dose. All receptors come from an adult who received the AZD1222 COVID-19 vaccine.

The V and J genes are TRBV19 and TRBJ2-1, with 7 bases matching TRBD1. The V gene end was trimmed by 5 bases and the J gene end by 2 bases; junction bases not matched to a gene: 6. Per the germline V gene, CDR1 is LNHDA and CDR2 is SQIVND (reference sequence). CDR3 length: 15 amino acids. The CDR3 bases are TGTGCCAGTAGTTCTCACAGGGGTCCCTACAATGAGCAGTTCTTC. Residues: CASSSHRGPYNEQFF.

The genes are TRBV5-6 and TRBJ1-1; no firm D call. Germline V lookup: CDR1 SGHDT, CDR2 YYEEEE. Between the trimmed V and J ends, which lost 3 bases and 1 base, there was a span of 13 bases. This CDR3 spans 15 amino acids. This chain's CDR3 is CASSWRAGANTEAFF. DNA for the CDR3: TGTGCCAGCAGCTGGCGCGCTGGAGCGAACACTGAAGCTTTCTTT.

This chain links TRBV5-1 with TRBJ1-1, with no clear D. The CDR3 is 15 amino acids. The V end was cut by 0 bases, the J end by 3 bases, with 12 bases between. CDR1 SGHRS and CDR2 YFSETQ come from the germline V gene. The CDR3 nucleotides read TGCGCCAGCAGCTTGGTGCCCGGGTTTGACACTGAAGCTTTCTTT. Residues: CASSLVPGFDTEAFF.

The V call is TRBV5-1, the J call TRBJ2-2; D remains ambiguous. Germline V CDR1 and CDR2: SGHRS, YFSETQ. This CDR3 region has 14 residues. The V end lost 1 base, the J end lost 1 base, and 5 bases lay between the germline ends. Here the CDR3 reads CASSLFENTGELFF. The CDR3 coding sequence is TGCGCCAGCAGCTTGTTCGAGAACACCGGGGAGCTGTTTTTT.

This clone turned up a few times. This chain connects TRBV30 to TRBJ1-2; D might be TRBD1 (5 bases). The V gene lost 5 bases and the J gene lost 0 bases, with 16 bases spanning the gap. The CDR3 is 15 residues long. Looked up from germline, CDR1 is GTSNPN and CDR2 is SVGIG (reference sequence). CDR3 protein: CAWGGVRESNYGYTF. CDR3 DNA sequence: TGTGCCTGGGGGGGAGTGCGGGAGTCTAACTATGGCTACACCTTC.

This clone came up once. This chain connects TRBV29-1 to TRBJ1-2; 8 nucleotides match TRBD1. V was pared by 0 bases and J by 3 bases, with 9 bases of the junction left unmatched. Germline V gene lookup returns CDR1 SQVTM and CDR2 ANQGSEA. The CDR3 runs to 16 residues. This CDR3 reads CSVEDLRGLKDYGYTF. The CDR3 DNA is TGCAGCGTTGAAGATCTCAGGGGGCTCAAGGACTATGGCTACACCTTC.

This chain joins TRBV6-5 and TRBJ1-6; no definite D call. The CDR3 contains 13 residues. Germline-derived CDR1 and CDR2 are MNHEY and SVGAGI. Trimming shortened V by 6 bases and J by 4 bases, and 7 bases separated the two germline ends. For the CDR3, the DNA is TGTGCCAGCAGATACGATTATAATTCACCCCTCCACTTT. Encoded protein: CASRYDYNSPLHF.

The rearrangement joins TRBV29-1 to TRBJ2-7; D possibly corresponds to TRBD2 (6 bases). V was shortened by 4 bases and J by 3 bases, with 13 bases between the two germline ends. This CDR3 comprises 13 residues. CDR1 and CDR2 from the germline V gene are SQVTM and ANQGSEA. CDR3 protein: CSVAGLLGYEQYF. In nucleotides, the CDR3 is TGCAGCGTTGCGGGACTGTTAGGCTACGAGCAGTACTTC.

The V gene is TRBV5-6, the J gene TRBJ1-1; 9 nucleotides line up with TRBD1. After removal of 0 bases from V and 1 base from J, the junction contained 4 bases not matched to a gene. The V gene's germline CDR1 is SGHDT and CDR2 YYEEEE. This CDR3 contains 16 residues. The CDR3 protein is CASSLAGTGRNTEAFF. CDR3 coding DNA: TGTGCCAGCAGCTTGGCGGGGACAGGGAGGAACACTGAAGCTTTCTTT.

The chain has TRBV2 and TRBJ1-1, with D hard to call. This CDR3 has 11 amino acids. The V gene lost 3 bases and the J gene lost 7 bases, with 6 bases spanning the gap. Germline assignment: CDR1 SNHLY and CDR2 FYNNEI. CDR3 amino acids: CASSDRLEAFF. Here the CDR3 DNA reads TGTGCCAGCAGTGACCGACTTGAAGCTTTCTTT.

This clone occurred once. This chain uses TRBV6-5 with TRBJ1-2, with 7 bases that match TRBD1. This CDR3 has 13 amino acids. CDR1 is MNHEY, CDR2 SVGAGI, per germline. V shed 6 bases and J 7 bases; nucleotides not matched to a gene: 8. CDR3 in DNA: TGTGCCAGCAGATTCACAGGGGATCCTGGCTACACCTTC. Translation: CASRFTGDPGYTF.

The chain links TRBV27 to TRBJ1-4; D may be TRBD1 (6 bases). Germline CDR1 MNHEY, CDR2 SMNVEV (reference sequence). V gave up 0 bases and J gave up 8 bases, with 13 bases separating them. This CDR3 region has 15 residues. CDR3 protein: CASSLSGRGGEKLFF. The CDR3 region has the DNA TGTGCCAGCAGTTTATCGGGCAGGGGAGGGGAAAAACTGTTTTTT.

The chain combines TRBV30 with TRBJ2-1; 15 bases agree with TRBD2. Per the germline V gene, CDR1 is GTSNPN and CDR2 is SVGIG (reference sequence). Germline trimming cut 0 bases from V and 1 base from J; bases unmatched to any gene: 1. The CDR3 length is 17 residues. The CDR3: CAWSVGTSGGSYNEQFF. In DNA form, the CDR3 reads TGTGCCTGGAGTGTGGGGACTAGCGGGGGGTCCTACAATGAGCAGTTCTTC.

This clone showed up just once. The genes are TRBV5-1 and TRBJ2-5; D might be TRBD2 (5 bases). The length of the CDR3 is 14 residues. The V end lost 5 bases, the J end lost 3 bases, and 14 bases lay between the germline ends. The germline CDR1 and CDR2 sequences are SGHRS and YFSETQ. CDR3 protein: CASRAAPREETQYF. DNA of the CDR3: TGCGCCAGCAGGGCAGCCCCGAGGGAAGAGACCCAGTACTTC.

The V and J genes are TRBV5-1 and TRBJ1-1; D is undetermined. Germline loops: CDR1 SGHRS, CDR2 YFSETQ. This CDR3 spans 14 amino acids. Trimming removed 1 base from V and 1 base from J, with 8 bases in between. CDR3 sequence: CASSLQQRNTEAFF. The CDR3 nucleotides are TGCGCCAGCAGCTTGCAACAGCGGAACACTGAAGCTTTCTTT.

The chain recombines TRBV5-1 with TRBJ1-2, with no clear D. This CDR3 has 12 residues. V was pared by 0 bases and J by 5 bases, with 5 bases between. Germline V gives CDR1 SGHRS, CDR2 YFSETQ. The CDR3 region is CASSLAEYGYTF. CDR3 sequence (DNA): TGCGCCAGCAGCTTGGCTGAGTATGGCTACACCTTC.

V usage is TRBV6-5 and J usage is TRBJ2-1; D not certain. The CDR3 sequence is 14 residues long. V gave up 7 bases and J gave up 2 bases, with 12 bases separating them. Germline CDR1 and CDR2: MNHEY and SVGAGI. The CDR3 nucleotides are TGTGCCAGCAAGAAGGGAATTACCTACAATGAGCAGTTCTTC. Amino acid sequence: CASKKGITYNEQFF.

CDR3 protein: CASSLVQGSYEQYF. CDR3 DNA sequence: TGTGCCAGCAGTTTAGTACAGGGTTCCTACGAGCAGTACTTC. The chain uses TRBV28 and TRBJ2-7; a weak D match, TRBD1 (6 bases). Trimming shortened V by 2 bases and J by 1 base, and 9 bases separated the two germline ends. The V gene's germline CDR1 is MDHEN and CDR2 SYDVKM. This CDR3 has 14 residues.

The chain has TRBV12-5 and TRBJ2-1; D call uncertain. From germline, CDR1 is LGHNT and CDR2 FRNRAP. This CDR3 has 14 amino acids. Between the trimmed V and J ends, which lost 8 bases and 1 base, there was a span of 12 bases. DNA of the CDR3: TGTGCTAGTTTAGGAACTGAGTCCTACAATGAGCAGTTCTTC. This translates into CASLGTESYNEQFF. Supplemented by reference TRBV12-5 and TRBJ2-1, the full variable domain reads DARVTQTPRHKVTEMGQEVTMRCQPILGHNTVFWYRQTMMQGLELLAYFRNRAPLDDSGMPKDRFSAEMPDATLATLKIQPSEPRDSAVYFCASLGTESYNEQFFGPGTRLTVL.